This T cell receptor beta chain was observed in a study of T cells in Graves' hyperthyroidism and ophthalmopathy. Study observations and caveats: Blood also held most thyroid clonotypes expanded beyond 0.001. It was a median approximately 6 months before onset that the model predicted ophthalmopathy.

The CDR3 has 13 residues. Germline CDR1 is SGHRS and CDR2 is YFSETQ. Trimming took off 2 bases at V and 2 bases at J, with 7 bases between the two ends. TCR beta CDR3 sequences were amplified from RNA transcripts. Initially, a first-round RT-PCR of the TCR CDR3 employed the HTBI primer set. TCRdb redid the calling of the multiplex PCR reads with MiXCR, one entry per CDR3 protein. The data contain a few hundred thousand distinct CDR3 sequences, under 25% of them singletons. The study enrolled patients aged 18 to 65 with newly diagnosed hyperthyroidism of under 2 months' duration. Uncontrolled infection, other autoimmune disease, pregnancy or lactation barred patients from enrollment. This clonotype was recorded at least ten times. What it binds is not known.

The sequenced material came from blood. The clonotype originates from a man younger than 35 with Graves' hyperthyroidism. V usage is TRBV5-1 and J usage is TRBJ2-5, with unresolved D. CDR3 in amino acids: CASSFSTQETQYF. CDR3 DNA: TGCGCCAGCAGCTTCAGCACGCAAGAGACCCAGTACTTC.